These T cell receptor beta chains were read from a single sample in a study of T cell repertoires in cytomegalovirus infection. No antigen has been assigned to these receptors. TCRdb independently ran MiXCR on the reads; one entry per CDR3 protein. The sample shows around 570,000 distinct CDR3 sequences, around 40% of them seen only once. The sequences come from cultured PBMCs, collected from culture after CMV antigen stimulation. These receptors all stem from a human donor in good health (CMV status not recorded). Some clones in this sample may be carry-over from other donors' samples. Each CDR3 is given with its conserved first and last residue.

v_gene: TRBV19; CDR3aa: CASSIPVERPQHF
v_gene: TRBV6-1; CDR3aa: CASSERAGCVGPQHF
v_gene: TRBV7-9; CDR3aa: CASSLMGQLNNEQFF
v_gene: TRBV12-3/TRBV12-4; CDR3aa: CASSSLYIQETQYF
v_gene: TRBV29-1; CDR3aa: CSVGAGTGYDDEQYF
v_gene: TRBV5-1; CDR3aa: CASSLDSAGGSGEQFF
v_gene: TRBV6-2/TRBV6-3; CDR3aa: CASSYFGTSSSDEQFF
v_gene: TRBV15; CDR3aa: CATSRDPSNTQYF
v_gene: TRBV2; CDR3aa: CASNRQGATGELFF
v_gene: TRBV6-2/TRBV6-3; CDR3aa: CASSHPPGRGNTGELFF
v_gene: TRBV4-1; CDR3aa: CASSPRWRDTEAFF
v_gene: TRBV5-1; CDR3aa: CASRTGTGWYEQYF
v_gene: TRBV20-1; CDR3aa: CSASAREQYF
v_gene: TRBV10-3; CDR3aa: CAIRRTGGGTSGAYNEQFF
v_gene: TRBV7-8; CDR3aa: CAGAGRGSRAGELFF